This T cell receptor beta chain was identified in a study of cytomegalovirus exposure and HLA in healthy donors. Study-level findings and limits: A later analysis appeared to link common viral pathogens to several of the most significant clusters.

This CDR3 is built from 12 residues. Germline V CDR1 and CDR2: SGDLS, YYNGEE. V dropped 6 bases and J dropped 6 bases, with 7 bases sitting between them. PCR primers comprised 60 Vbeta and 13 Jbeta primers. Measured with immunoSEQ multiplex PCR; TCRdb has only the in-frame clones, and not every one. The sample consists of about 160,000 clones, 60% to 85% of them appearing once. This clone was detected once. The antigen is undetermined. The chain links TRBV9 to TRBJ1-6; D possibly corresponds to TRBD1 (6 bases). The material sequenced was PBMCs. The source is a man aged 45-60 years in good health and CMV-seropositive. CDR3 protein: CASNRANSPLHF. DNA for the CDR3: TGTGCCAGCAACAGGGCTAATTCACCCCTCCACTTT.